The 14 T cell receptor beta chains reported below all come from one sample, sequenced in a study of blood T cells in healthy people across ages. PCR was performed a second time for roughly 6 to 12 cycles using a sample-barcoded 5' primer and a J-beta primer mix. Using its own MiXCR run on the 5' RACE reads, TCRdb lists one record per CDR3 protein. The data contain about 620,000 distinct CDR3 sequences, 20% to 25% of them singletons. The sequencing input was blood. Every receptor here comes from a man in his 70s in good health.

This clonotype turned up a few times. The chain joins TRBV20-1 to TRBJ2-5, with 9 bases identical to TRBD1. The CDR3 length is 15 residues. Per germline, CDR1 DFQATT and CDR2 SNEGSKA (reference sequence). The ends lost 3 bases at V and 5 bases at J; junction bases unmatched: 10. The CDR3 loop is CSASPTGGVAETQYF. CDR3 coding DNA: TGCAGTGCTAGTCCTACAGGGGGCGTTGCGGAGACCCAGTACTTC.

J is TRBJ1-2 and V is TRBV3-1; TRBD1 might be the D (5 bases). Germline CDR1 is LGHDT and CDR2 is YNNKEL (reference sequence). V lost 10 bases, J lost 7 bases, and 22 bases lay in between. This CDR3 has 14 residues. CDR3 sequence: CATSSGTGEGGYTF. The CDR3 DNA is TGTGCCACCTCGTCCGGAACAGGAGAGGGTGGCTACACCTTC. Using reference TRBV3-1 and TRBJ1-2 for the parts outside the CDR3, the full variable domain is DTAVSQTPKYLVTQMGNDKSIKCEQNLGHDTMYWYKQDSKKFLKIMFSYNNKELIINETVPNRFSPKSPDKAHLNLHINSLELGDSAVYFCATSSGTGEGGYTFGSGTRLTVV.

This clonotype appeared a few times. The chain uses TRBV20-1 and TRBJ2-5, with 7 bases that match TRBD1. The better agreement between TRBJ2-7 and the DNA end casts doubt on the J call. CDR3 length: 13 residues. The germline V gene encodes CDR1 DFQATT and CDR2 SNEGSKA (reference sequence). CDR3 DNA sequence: TGCAGTGCTTGGGGACAGAGATCCTACGAGCAGTACTTC. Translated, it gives CSAWGQRSYEQYF.

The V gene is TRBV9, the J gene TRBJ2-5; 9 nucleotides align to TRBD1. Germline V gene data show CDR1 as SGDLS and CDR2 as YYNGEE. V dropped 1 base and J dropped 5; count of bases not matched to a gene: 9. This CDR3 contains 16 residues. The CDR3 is CASSVTGTGIFETQYF. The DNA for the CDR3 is TGTGCCAGCAGCGTAACCGGGACAGGGATTTTCGAGACCCAGTACTTC.

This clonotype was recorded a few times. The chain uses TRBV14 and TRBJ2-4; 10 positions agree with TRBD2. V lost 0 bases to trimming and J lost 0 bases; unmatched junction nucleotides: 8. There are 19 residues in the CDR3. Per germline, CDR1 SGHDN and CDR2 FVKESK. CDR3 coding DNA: TGTGCCAGCAGCCAAGATGGTGGGACTAGCGACCTAGCCAAAAACATTCAGTACTTC. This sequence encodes CASSQDGGTSDLAKNIQYF.

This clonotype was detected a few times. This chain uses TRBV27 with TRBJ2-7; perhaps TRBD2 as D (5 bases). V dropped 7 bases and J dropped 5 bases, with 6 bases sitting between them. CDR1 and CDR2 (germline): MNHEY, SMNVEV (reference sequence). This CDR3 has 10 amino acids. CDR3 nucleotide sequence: TGTGCCAGCATCGGGGACGAGCAGTACTTC. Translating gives CASIGDEQYF.

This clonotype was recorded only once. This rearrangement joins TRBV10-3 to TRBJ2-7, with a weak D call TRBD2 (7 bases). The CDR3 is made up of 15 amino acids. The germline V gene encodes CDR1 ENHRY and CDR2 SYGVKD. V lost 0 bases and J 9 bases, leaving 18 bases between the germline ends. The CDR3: CAISESGQWPGGQYF. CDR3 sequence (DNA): TGTGCCATCAGTGAGTCGGGACAATGGCCGGGGGGGCAGTACTTC.

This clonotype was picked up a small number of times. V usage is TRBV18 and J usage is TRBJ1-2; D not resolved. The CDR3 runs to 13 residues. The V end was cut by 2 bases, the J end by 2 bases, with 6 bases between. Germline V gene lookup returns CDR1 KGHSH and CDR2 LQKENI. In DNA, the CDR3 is TGTGCCAGCTCACCAAAGGGCAACTATGGCTACACCTTC. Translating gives CASSPKGNYGYTF.

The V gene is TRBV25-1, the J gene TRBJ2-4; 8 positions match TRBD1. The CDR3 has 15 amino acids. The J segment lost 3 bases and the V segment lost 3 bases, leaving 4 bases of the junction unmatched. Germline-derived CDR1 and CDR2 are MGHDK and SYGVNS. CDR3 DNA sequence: TGTGCCAGCAGTGAGCAACAGGGGGTCAAAAACATTCAGTACTTC. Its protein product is CASSEQQGVKNIQYF.

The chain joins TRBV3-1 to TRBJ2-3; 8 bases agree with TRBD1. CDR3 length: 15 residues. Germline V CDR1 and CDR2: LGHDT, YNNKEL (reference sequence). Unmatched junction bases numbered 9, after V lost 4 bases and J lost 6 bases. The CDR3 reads CASSLGQGSGDTQYF. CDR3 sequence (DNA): TGTGCCAGCAGCCTTGGACAGGGTTCAGGTGATACGCAGTATTTT.

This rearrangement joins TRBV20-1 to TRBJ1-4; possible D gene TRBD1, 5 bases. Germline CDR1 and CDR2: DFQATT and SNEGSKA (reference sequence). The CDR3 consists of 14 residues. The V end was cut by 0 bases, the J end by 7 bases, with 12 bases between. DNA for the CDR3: TGCAGTGCTAGAGATCTCGGTGGGGGTGAAAAACTGTTTTTT. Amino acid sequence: CSARDLGGGEKLFF.

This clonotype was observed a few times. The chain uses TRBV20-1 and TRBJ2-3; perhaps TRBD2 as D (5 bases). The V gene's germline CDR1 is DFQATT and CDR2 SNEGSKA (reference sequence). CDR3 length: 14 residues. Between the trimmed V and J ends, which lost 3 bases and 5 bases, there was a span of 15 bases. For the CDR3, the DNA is TGCAGTGCTAGGAGTACGGGAAAGGAAGATACGCAGTATTTT. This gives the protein CSARSTGKEDTQYF.

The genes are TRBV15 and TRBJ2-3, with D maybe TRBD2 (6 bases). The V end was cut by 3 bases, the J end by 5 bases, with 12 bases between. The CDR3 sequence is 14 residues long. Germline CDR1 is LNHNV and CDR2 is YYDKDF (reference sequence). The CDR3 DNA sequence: TGTGCCACCAGCAGGGACCCGCGGGGAGATACGCAGTATTTT. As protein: CATSRDPRGDTQYF.

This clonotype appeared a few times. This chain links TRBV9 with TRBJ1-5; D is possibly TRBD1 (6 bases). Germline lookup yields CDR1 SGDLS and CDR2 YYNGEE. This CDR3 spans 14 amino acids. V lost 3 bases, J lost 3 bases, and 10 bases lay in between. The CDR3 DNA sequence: TGTGCCAGCAGCGCGGACAGAGACAATCAGCCCCAGCATTTT. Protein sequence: CASSADRDNQPQHF.